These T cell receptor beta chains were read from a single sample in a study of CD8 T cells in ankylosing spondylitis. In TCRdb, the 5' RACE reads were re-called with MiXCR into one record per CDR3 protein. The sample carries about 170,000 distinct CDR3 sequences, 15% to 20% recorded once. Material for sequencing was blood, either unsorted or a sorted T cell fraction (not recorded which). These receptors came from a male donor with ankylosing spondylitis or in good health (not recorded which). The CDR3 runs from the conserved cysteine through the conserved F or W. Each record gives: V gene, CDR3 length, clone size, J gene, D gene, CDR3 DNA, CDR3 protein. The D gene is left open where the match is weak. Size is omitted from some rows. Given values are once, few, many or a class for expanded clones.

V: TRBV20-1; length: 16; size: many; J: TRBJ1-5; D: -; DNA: TGCAGTGCTAGCGCCTTTGGAGGGCCTAGCAATCAGCCCCAGCATTTT; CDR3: CSASAFGGPSNQPQHF
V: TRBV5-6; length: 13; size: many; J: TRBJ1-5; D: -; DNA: TGTGCCAGCAGCTTGGCGGGGGGGGCGGCCCAGCATTTT; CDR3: CASSLAGGAAQHF
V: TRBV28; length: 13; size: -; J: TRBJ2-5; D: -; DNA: TGTGCCAGCAGTCTTGGAGTGCGGGAGACCCAGTACTTC; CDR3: CASSLGVRETQYF
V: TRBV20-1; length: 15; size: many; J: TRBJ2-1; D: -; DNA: TGCAGTGCTAGAGACTCACAAGACCCGGACGATGAGCAGTTCTTC; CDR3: CSARDSQDPDDEQFF
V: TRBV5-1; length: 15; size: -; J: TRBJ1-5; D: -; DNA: TGCGCCAGCAGCTTGTCGGCAGGGGTAGATCAGCCCCAGCATTTT; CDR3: CASSLSAGVDQPQHF
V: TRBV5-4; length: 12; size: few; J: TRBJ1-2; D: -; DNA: TGTGCCAGCAGCCTGACAGAATATGGCTACACCTTC; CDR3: CASSLTEYGYTF
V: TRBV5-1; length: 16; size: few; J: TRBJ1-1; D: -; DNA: TGCGCCAGCAGCTTTGGTAGAGGGGCGGAGGACACTGAAGCTTTCTTT; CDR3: CASSFGRGAEDTEAFF
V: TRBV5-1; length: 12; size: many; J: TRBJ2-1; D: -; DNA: TGCGCCAGCAGGCCGACTTCCGACGAGCAGTTCTTC; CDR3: CASRPTSDEQFF
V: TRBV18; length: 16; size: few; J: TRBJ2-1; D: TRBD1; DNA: TGTGCCAGCTCACCACCGTTGGGACAGGGTTTAAATGAGCAGTTCTTC; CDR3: CASSPPLGQGLNEQFF
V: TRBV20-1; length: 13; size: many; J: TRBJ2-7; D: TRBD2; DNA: TGCAGTGCTAGAAAAAGCGGGGGGTACGAGCAGTACTTC; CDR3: CSARKSGGYEQYF
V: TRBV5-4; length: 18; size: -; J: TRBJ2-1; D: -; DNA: TGTGCCAGCAGCCTAGCCGCATCTAGGAGGAGCTCCTACAATGAGCAGTTCTTC; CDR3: CASSLAASRRSSYNEQFF
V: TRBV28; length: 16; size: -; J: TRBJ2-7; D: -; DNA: TGTGCCAGCAGATCCGGGGCAGGGCCGAGTCTCGACGAGCAGTACTTC; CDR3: CASRSGAGPSLDEQYF